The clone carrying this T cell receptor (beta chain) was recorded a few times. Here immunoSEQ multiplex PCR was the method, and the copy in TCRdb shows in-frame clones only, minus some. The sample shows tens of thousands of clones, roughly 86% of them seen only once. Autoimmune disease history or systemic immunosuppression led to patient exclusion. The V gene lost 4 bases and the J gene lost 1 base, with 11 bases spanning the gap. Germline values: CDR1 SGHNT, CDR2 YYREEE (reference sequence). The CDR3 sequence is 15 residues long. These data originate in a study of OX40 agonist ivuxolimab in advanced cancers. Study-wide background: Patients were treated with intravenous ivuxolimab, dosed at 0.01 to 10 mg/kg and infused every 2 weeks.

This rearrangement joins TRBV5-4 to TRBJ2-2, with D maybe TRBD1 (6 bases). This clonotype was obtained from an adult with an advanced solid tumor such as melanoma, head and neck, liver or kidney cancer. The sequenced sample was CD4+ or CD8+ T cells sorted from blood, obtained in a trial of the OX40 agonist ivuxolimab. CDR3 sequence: CASSSPGQNTGELFF. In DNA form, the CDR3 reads TGTGCCAGCAGCAGTCCGGGACAGAACACCGGGGAGCTGTTTTTT.